These 12 T cell receptor beta chains were all obtained from the same sample, sequenced in a study of T-cell reconstitution after alpha-beta-depleted transplantation in children. Molecular barcoding with unique molecular identifiers was used for the TCRbeta library. TCRdb re-called the PCR reads with MiXCR, one entry per CDR3 protein. The profile shows 85,000 to 120,000 distinct CDR3 sequences, about 6.8% of them singletons. Material: PBMCs, obtained before TCRalphabeta/CD19-depleted stem cell transplant. Source of these receptors: a boy younger than 10 with acute lymphoblastic leukemia, due to receive a stem cell transplant.

This clonotype occurred a few times. The chain recombines TRBV10-2 with TRBJ2-3, with 9 bases fitting TRBD1. Germline V gives CDR1 WSHSY, CDR2 SAAADI. The V and J ends lost 7 bases and 4 bases, in that order; junction bases with no gene match: 6. The CDR3 covers 14 residues. CDR3 region: CASTPGQGSDTQYF. The CDR3 DNA follows: TGCGCCAGCACCCCGGGACAGGGATCAGATACGCAGTATTTT.

This clonotype was counted many times. The chain joins TRBV7-3 to TRBJ2-1; no clear D gene. The V end lost 4 bases, the J end lost 10 bases, and 2 bases lay between the germline ends. The length of the CDR3 is 9 residues. From germline, CDR1 is SGHTA and CDR2 FQGTGA. This CDR3 is CASSSEQFF. CDR3 bases: TGTGCCAGCAGCTCGGAGCAGTTCTTC.

This clonotype was seen at least ten times. This chain links TRBV6-5 with TRBJ2-5; 8 positions agree with TRBD1. The CDR3 spans 15 residues. Per germline, CDR1 MNHEY and CDR2 SVGAGI. The V gene end was trimmed by 2 bases and the J gene end by 2 bases; junction bases not matched to a gene: 4. The CDR3 loop reads CASSYTTGGQETQYF. The CDR3 DNA reads as TGTGCCAGCAGTTACACCACAGGGGGGCAAGAGACCCAGTACTTC.

This chain joins TRBV29-1 and TRBJ1-1, with a tentative D call TRBD1 (5 bases). Per the germline V gene, CDR1 is SQVTM and CDR2 is ANQGSEA. This CDR3 contains 10 residues. V lost 3 bases, J lost 11 bases, and 10 bases lay in between. The CDR3 reads CSVEEGMAFF. CDR3 coding DNA: TGCAGCGTTGAGGAGGGGATGGCTTTCTTT.

This chain joins TRBV3-1 and TRBJ1-1; D is ambiguous. The length of the CDR3 is 13 residues. Deletions cut 4 bases from V and 7 bases from J, with 13 bases between. The germline V gene encodes CDR1 LGHDT and CDR2 YNNKEL (reference sequence). CDR3 bases: TGTGCCAGCAGCCTCAAGGCCGGGGTTGAAGCTTTCTTT. The encoded protein is CASSLKAGVEAFF.

This clonotype was detected many times. The rearrangement uses TRBV7-2 and TRBJ1-1; D unclear. V was trimmed by 5 bases and J by 3 bases, leaving 10 bases between them. In germline, CDR1 is SGHTA, CDR2 FQGNSA. CDR3 length: 13 residues. CDR3 region: CASSLPWDTEAFF. CDR3 coding DNA: TGTGCCAGCAGCCTCCCGTGGGACACTGAAGCTTTCTTT.

As DNA, the CDR3 is TGTGCCACCAGTGATTTGGGAGATACGCAGTATTTT. Its protein product is CATSDLGDTQYF. The chain carries TRBV24-1 and TRBJ2-3; D not certain. From germline, CDR1 is KGHDR and CDR2 SFDVKD. V was trimmed by 0 bases and J by 5 bases, leaving 2 bases between them. This CDR3 spans 12 amino acids.

Details on this clonotype: A much larger clone sits a single nucleotide away, making a read error possible. The rearrangement joins TRBV3-1 to TRBJ2-3, with D unresolved. CDR1 is LGHDT and CDR2 is YNNKEL in the germline V gene (reference sequence). V dropped 5 bases and J dropped 4 bases, with 13 bases sitting between them. This CDR3 has 14 amino acids. Here the CDR3 DNA reads TGTGCCAGCAGCAAAGCGCTCGGCTCAGATACGCAGTATTTT. It yields the protein CASSKALGSDTQYF.

This clonotype was counted many times. This chain joins TRBV12-3 or TRBV12-4 and TRBJ2-3; D uncertain. The length of the CDR3 is 15 residues. Trimming pared 3 bases from V and 2 bases from J, leaving 12 bases between. This CDR3 is CASSLARTNTDTQYF. The CDR3 DNA reads as TGTGCCAGCAGTTTGGCCAGGACCAACACAGATACGCAGTATTTT.

Ten or more counts support this clonotype. The rearrangement links TRBV7-6 to TRBJ1-3; 7 bases fit TRBD1. Germline V gene data show CDR1 as SGHVS and CDR2 as FNYEAQ. The trim removed 5 bases at V and 2 bases at J, leaving 9 bases unmatched. The CDR3 totals 16 residues. This CDR3 is CASSPGQLNPGNTIYF. As DNA, the CDR3 is TGTGCCAGCAGCCCGGGACAGCTAAACCCTGGAAACACCATATATTTT.

The chain is built from TRBV6-5 and TRBJ2-2; 9 nucleotides agree with TRBD1. The trim removed 0 bases at V and 3 bases at J, leaving 8 bases unmatched. Germline lookup yields CDR1 MNHEY and CDR2 SVGAGI. The CDR3 is 18 residues long. The CDR3 spells CASSYSGLTGGYTGELFF. The CDR3 bases are TGTGCCAGCAGTTACTCGGGCCTTACAGGGGGCTACACCGGGGAGCTGTTTTTT.

This clonotype has just a few counts. This sequence joins TRBV6-5 and TRBJ2-2; TRBD1 is a possible D gene (6 bases). V lost 2 bases, J lost 0 bases, and 10 bases lay in between. This CDR3 region has 16 residues. Germline values: CDR1 MNHEY, CDR2 SVGAGI. CDR3 coding DNA: TGTGCCAGCAGTTACGGGAACAGGGCGAACACCGGGGAGCTGTTTTTT. Translation: CASSYGNRANTGELFF.